The T cell receptor (beta chain) described here comes from a study of metastatic and nonmetastatic thyroid tumors. Study details: Malignant thyroid and benign thyroid patients provided blood and tumor or nodule tissue whose repertoires were compared.

Study results and limitations: The reported finding was significantly higher TCR beta diversity in malignant thyroid tumors relative to benign nodules, in blood and tumor.

The germline V gene has CDR1 SGHTA and CDR2 FQGTGA. This CDR3 region has 14 residues. Trimming took 2 bases from V and 7 from J; bases not matched to a gene: 5. Every patient was untreated before thyroid surgery. By proportion, this clone is medium-sized. The antigen is unknown. TCRdb re-called clones from the PCR reads using MiXCR. Of 8,000 to 10,000 clones listed, 22% were seen once; the top ten hold around a sixth. The material sequenced was adjacent normal tissue. V and J are TRBV7-3 and TRBJ2-1, with 7 bases aligning to TRBD2. This TCR came from a female donor with papillary thyroid cancer or a benign thyroid nodule (not recorded which). Some clones in this sample may be carry-over from other donors' samples. CDR3 residues: CASSLAGAVNEQFF. CDR3 DNA: TGTGCCAGCAGCTTAGCGGGAGCGGTTAATGAGCAGTTCTTC.